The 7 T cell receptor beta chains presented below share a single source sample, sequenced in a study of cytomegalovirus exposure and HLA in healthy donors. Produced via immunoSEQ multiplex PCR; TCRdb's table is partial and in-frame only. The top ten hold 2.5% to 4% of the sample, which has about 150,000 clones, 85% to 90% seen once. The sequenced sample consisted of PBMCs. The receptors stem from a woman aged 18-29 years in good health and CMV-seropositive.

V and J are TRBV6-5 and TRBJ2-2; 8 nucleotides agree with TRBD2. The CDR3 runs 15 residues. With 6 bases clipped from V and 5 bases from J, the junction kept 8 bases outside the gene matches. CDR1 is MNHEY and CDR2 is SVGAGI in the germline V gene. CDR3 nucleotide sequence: TGTGCCAGCAGCGGTTACACGGGAGGGACCGGGGAGCTGTTTTTT. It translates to CASSGYTGGTGELFF.

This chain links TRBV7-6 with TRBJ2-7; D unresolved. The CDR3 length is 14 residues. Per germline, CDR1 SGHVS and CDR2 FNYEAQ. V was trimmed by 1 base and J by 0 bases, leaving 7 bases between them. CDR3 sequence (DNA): TGTGCCAGCAGCTTAGTAGACAACTCCTACGAGCAGTACTTC. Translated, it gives CASSLVDNSYEQYF.

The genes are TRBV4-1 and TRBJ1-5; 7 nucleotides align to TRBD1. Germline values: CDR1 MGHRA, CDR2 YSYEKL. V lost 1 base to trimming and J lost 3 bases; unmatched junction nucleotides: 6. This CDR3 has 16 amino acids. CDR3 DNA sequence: TGCGCCAGCAGCCAAGGACCCGGGACAGTCAATCAGCCCCAGCATTTT. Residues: CASSQGPGTVNQPQHF.

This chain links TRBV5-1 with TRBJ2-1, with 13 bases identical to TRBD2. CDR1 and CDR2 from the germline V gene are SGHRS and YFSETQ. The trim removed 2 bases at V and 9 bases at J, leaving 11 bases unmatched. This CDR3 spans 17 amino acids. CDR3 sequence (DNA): TGCGCCAGCAGCTTAGCAAGGACTAGCGGGAGCGAGGGTGAGCAGTTCTTC. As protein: CASSLARTSGSEGEQFF.

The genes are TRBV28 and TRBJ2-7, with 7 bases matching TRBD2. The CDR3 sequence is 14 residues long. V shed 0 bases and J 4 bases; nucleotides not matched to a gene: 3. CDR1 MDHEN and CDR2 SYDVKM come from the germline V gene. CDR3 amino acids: CASSLWTSRYEQYF. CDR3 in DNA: TGTGCCAGCAGTTTATGGACTAGCAGGTACGAGCAGTACTTC.

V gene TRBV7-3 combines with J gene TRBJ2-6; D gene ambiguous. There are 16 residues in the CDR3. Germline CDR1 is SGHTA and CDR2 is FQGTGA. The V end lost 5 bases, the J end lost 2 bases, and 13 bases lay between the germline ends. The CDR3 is CASSLIHPPGANVLTF. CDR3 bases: TGTGCCAGCAGCCTAATACACCCGCCTGGGGCCAACGTCCTGACTTTC.

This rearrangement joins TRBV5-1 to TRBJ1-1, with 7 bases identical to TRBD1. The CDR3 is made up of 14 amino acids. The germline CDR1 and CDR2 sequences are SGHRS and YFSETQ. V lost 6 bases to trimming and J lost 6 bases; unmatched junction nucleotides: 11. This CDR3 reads CASTNDRAHAEAFF. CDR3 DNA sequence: TGCGCCAGCACCAACGACAGGGCCCACGCTGAAGCTTTCTTT.